The present T cell receptor beta chain was sequenced within a study of T cell repertoires in cytomegalovirus infection. Study-level findings and limits: People with CMV and the relevant HLA were identified by cumulative public TCR beta family frequency.

This clonotype was counted between two and nine times. Antigen: not known. TCRdb re-called the reads through MiXCR, storing one row per CDR3 protein. The profile covers tens of thousands of distinct CDR3 sequences, with 3.5% to 4% appearing a single time and around 21% taken by the ten largest. Germline assignment: CDR1 SEHNR and CDR2 FQNEAQ (reference sequence). The V end lost 5 bases, the J end lost 2 bases, and 6 bases lay between the germline ends. The CDR3 is made up of 12 amino acids. The clonotype originates from a human donor in good health (CMV status not recorded). Some clones in this sample may be carry-over from other donors' samples. The chain employs TRBV7-9 and TRBJ1-2; D is perhaps TRBD1 (5 bases). Input material: PBMCs. CDR3 sequence reads: CASSGDNYGYTF. DNA for the CDR3: TGTGCCAGCAGCGGGGACAACTATGGCTACACCTTC.